The clone carrying this T cell receptor beta chain is termed medium-sized. Its antigen remains unidentified. As to treatment: AdE1-LMPpoly-expanded autologous EBV-specific T-cell therapy followed by anti-PD-1 nivolumab. The data were obtained in a study of EBV T-cell therapy then PD-1 blockade in nasopharyngeal carcinoma. TCRdb keeps only in-frame clones here, not all; method: immunoSEQ multiplex PCR. The sample holds under 20,000 clones; approximately 84% are singletons and the top ten take around 30%. CDR3 length: 13 residues. Looked up from germline, CDR1 is WSHSY and CDR2 is SAAADI. Trimming cost V 10 bases and J 1 base, with 13 bases left between them.

The sample consisted of CD8+ T cells from blood, taken between days 25 and 35 from a patient whose treatment included autologous EBV-specific T cells and nivolumab. V and J are TRBV10-2 and TRBJ1-1; possible D gene TRBD1, 6 bases. This receptor was identified in a man aged 40-49 years with nasopharyngeal carcinoma. In nucleotides, the CDR3 is TGCGCCACCCAACAGGGCCCGAACACTGAAGCTTTCTTT. The encoded protein is CATQQGPNTEAFF.